These 31 T cell receptor beta chains were sequenced from one sample in a study of ipilimumab plus nivolumab after autologous stem cell transplantation. The method was immunoSEQ multiplex PCR; TCRdb's version includes in-frame clones alone and lacks a portion of them. The top ten hold approximately 9% of the sample, which has about 10,000 clones, 78% seen once. The material was PBMCs, obtained in a trial of ipilimumab plus nivolumab as post-transplant consolidation. The receptors here all came from a male donor with diffuse large B-cell lymphoma.

This clone is medium-sized (0.01 to 0.1%). J is TRBJ1-6 and V is TRBV7-2; D unclear. The CDR3 extends over 15 amino acids. Looked up from germline, CDR1 is SGHTA and CDR2 is FQGNSA. Trimming left V 1 base short and J 6 bases short, with 10 bases between. CDR3 in DNA: TGTGCCAGCAGCTTAGTGTCAGTAGTTAATTCACCCCTCCACTTT. Protein: CASSLVSVVNSPLHF.

The chain joins TRBV2 to TRBJ2-3; possible D gene TRBD2, 6 bases. V was pared by 7 bases and J by 0 bases, with 14 bases between. The CDR3 has 15 amino acids. Looked up from germline, CDR1 is SNHLY and CDR2 is FYNNEI. This chain's CDR3 is CASIPSSGSTDTQYF. CDR3 nucleotides: TGTGCCAGCATTCCCTCCAGCGGGAGCACAGATACGCAGTATTTT.

The chain uses TRBV11-1 and TRBJ2-7, with a tentative D call TRBD1 (5 bases). From germline, CDR1 is SGHAT and CDR2 FQDESV (reference sequence). The V end lost 5 bases, the J end lost 3 bases, and 20 bases lay between the germline ends. The CDR3 length is 16 residues. The CDR3 here is CASSENQGLLFYEQYF. CDR3 nucleotide sequence: TGTGCCAGCAGCGAGAATCAGGGCCTTTTATTCTACGAGCAGTACTTC.

V usage is TRBV7-9 and J usage is TRBJ2-3, with D possibly being TRBD2 (5 bases). The V end was cut by 4 bases, the J end by 4 bases, with 15 bases between. The CDR3 has 15 amino acids. Germline values: CDR1 SEHNR, CDR2 FQNEAQ (reference sequence). As DNA, the CDR3 is TGTGCCAGCAGCTCAGTAGCGTTTAGAGCAGATACGCAGTATTTT. Residues: CASSSVAFRADTQYF.

V and J are TRBV9 and TRBJ2-7, with 10 bases that match TRBD1. The germline gives CDR1 SGDLS, CDR2 YYNGEE. V shed 4 bases, J shed 4 bases, and the junction held 11 bases outside the gene matches. The CDR3 is 16 amino acids. The CDR3 reads CASSPTGTGVVYEQYF. The CDR3, as DNA: TGTGCCAGCAGCCCCACCGGGACAGGGGTGGTTTACGAGCAGTACTTC.

This chain uses TRBV2 with TRBJ2-7; tentative D call: TRBD2 (5 bases). V was cut by 4 bases and J by 4 bases, with 5 bases left in between. The CDR3 contains 11 residues. The V gene's germline CDR1 is SNHLY and CDR2 FYNNEI. The CDR3 here is CASSGRYEQYF. The CDR3 DNA is TGTGCCAGCAGTGGGAGGTACGAGCAGTACTTC.

The gene calls are TRBV6-5 and TRBJ2-2; D remains unclear. The germline gives CDR1 MNHEY, CDR2 SVGAGI. The CDR3 totals 12 residues. V was trimmed by 3 bases and J by 2 bases, leaving 1 base between them. CDR3 sequence: CASSYNTGELFF. The CDR3 nucleotides read TGTGCCAGCAGTTATAACACCGGGGAGCTGTTTTTT.

The rearrangement joins TRBV6-5 to TRBJ1-2; D is possibly TRBD1 (6 bases). The CDR3 extends over 14 amino acids. V was trimmed by 2 bases and J by 3 bases, leaving 10 bases between them. Germline CDR1 and CDR2: MNHEY and SVGAGI. CDR3 sequence reads: CASSYGGGDYGYTF. The CDR3 DNA follows: TGTGCCAGCAGTTACGGAGGGGGGGACTATGGCTACACCTTC.

This chain connects TRBV4-1 to TRBJ2-5; no definite D call. This CDR3 contains 13 residues. Germline assignment: CDR1 MGHRA and CDR2 YSYEKL. Trimming stripped 2 bases from V and 5 bases from J, with 9 bases between. CDR3 residues: CASSQLRSETQYF. The CDR3 DNA reads TGCGCCAGCAGCCAATTGCGGTCGGAGACCCAGTACTTC.

This rearrangement joins TRBV6-5 to TRBJ1-6; D unresolved. V lost 5 bases to trimming and J lost 6 bases, with 5 bases between them. The CDR3 runs to 12 residues. Per germline, CDR1 MNHEY and CDR2 SVGAGI. The CDR3 region is CASSPINSPLHF. The DNA for the CDR3 is TGTGCCAGCAGTCCCATTAATTCACCCCTCCACTTT.

J is TRBJ1-5 and V is TRBV6-6, with a possible D match to TRBD1 (6 bases). Germline assignment: CDR1 MNHNY and CDR2 SVGAGI (reference sequence). The CDR3 spans 14 residues. V was shortened by 6 bases and J by 3 bases, with 12 bases between the two germline ends. The DNA for the CDR3 is TGTGCCAGCAGCCCCCCAGGGGACAATCAGCCCCAGCATTTT. Protein product: CASSPPGDNQPQHF.

This clone was seen just once. This chain links TRBV5-1 with TRBJ2-1, with 10 bases matching TRBD1. The CDR3 spans 14 residues. J gave up 8 bases and V 4 bases, and 6 bases lay outside the gene matches. CDR1 SGHRS and CDR2 YFSETQ come from the germline V gene. The CDR3 DNA is TGCGCCAGCAGCGGGACAGGGGTAGGGGATGAGCAGTTCTTC. It yields the protein CASSGTGVGDEQFF.

V usage is TRBV18 and J usage is TRBJ2-7, with D hard to call. V gave up 8 bases and J gave up 4 bases, with 12 bases separating them. The germline V gene encodes CDR1 KGHSH and CDR2 LQKENI. The CDR3 covers 12 residues. CDR3: CASRSSEYEQYF. Here the CDR3 DNA reads TGTGCCAGCCGCTCCTCGGAATACGAGCAGTACTTC.

This clone has just one count. The chain recombines TRBV9 with TRBJ2-1, with 8 bases identical to TRBD2. This CDR3 is built from 14 residues. With 3 bases clipped from V and 6 bases from J, the junction kept 5 bases outside the gene matches. Germline loops: CDR1 SGDLS, CDR2 YYNGEE. This chain's CDR3 is CASSAPGTSNEQFF. The CDR3 DNA sequence: TGTGCCAGCAGCGCCCCCGGGACTAGCAATGAGCAGTTCTTC. Full variable domain (rest looked up from reference TRBV9 and TRBJ2-1): DSGVTQTPKHLITATGQRVTLRCSPRSGDLSVYWYQQSLDQGLQFLIQYYNGEERAKGNILERFSAQQFPDLHSELNLSSLELGDSALYFCASSAPGTSNEQFFGPGTRLTVL.

The chain is built from TRBV18 and TRBJ2-7; 8 bases are shared with TRBD1. With V trimmed by 5 bases and J by 2 bases, 2 bases remained unmatched. The CDR3 extends over 13 amino acids. Germline CDR1 is KGHSH and CDR2 is LQKENI. The CDR3 nucleotides are TGTGCCAGCTCAGGGACAGGCGCCTACGAGCAGTACTTC. This translates into CASSGTGAYEQYF. Variable domain in full (rest from reference TRBV18 and TRBJ2-7): NAGVMQNPRHLVRRRGQEARLRCSPMKGHSHVYWYRQLPEEGLKFMVYLQKENIIDESGMPKERFSAEFPKEGPSILRIQQVVRGDSAAYFCASSGTGAYEQYFGPGTRLTVT.

This sequence joins TRBV5-4 and TRBJ2-3; D not certain. There are 13 residues in the CDR3. Trimming took off 0 bases at V and 0 bases at J, with 2 bases between the two ends. Germline V gene sequence: CDR1 SGHNT, CDR2 YYREEE (reference sequence). The CDR3 nucleotides read TGTGCCAGCAGCTTGGACAGCACAGATACGCAGTATTTT. Translating gives CASSLDSTDTQYF. The variable domain in full, completed from reference TRBV5-4 and TRBJ2-3, reads ETGVTQSPTHLIKTRGQQVTLRCSSQSGHNTVSWYQQALGQGPQFIFQYYREEENGRGNFPPRFSGLQFPNYSSELNVNALELDDSALYLCASSLDSTDTQYFGPGTRLTVL.

This clone was seen a few times. The chain uses TRBV5-1 and TRBJ1-2; TRBD1 is a possible D gene (6 bases). This CDR3 is 14 amino acids long. The V gene's germline CDR1 is SGHRS and CDR2 YFSETQ. The V end was cut by 0 bases, the J end by 8 bases, with 14 bases between. The chain's CDR3 is CASSLVAGDGGYTF. The CDR3 nucleotides read TGCGCCAGCAGCTTGGTCGCAGGGGATGGCGGCTACACCTTC.

The rearrangement links TRBV10-1 to TRBJ1-5, with TRBD1 as a possible D gene (6 bases). V gave up 7 bases and J gave up 6 bases, with 22 bases separating them. The CDR3 has 16 residues. In germline, CDR1 is WNHNN, CDR2 SYGVQD (reference sequence). Here the CDR3 DNA reads TGCGCCAGCAACAGAGGACTAGGGGGGAGGGGTCAGCCCCAGCATTTT. It encodes CASNRGLGGRGQPQHF.

The genes are TRBV18 and TRBJ1-2; the match to TRBD1 covers 7 bases. The CDR3 has 14 residues. Looked up from germline, CDR1 is KGHSH and CDR2 is LQKENI. Trimming took 4 bases from V and 2 from J; bases not matched to a gene: 4. The CDR3 DNA is TGTGCCAGCTCACTAGGGGGCGCGAACTATGGCTACACCTTC. It specifies CASSLGGANYGYTF. The whole variable domain, filled in from reference TRBV18 and TRBJ1-2, reads NAGVMQNPRHLVRRRGQEARLRCSPMKGHSHVYWYRQLPEEGLKFMVYLQKENIIDESGMPKERFSAEFPKEGPSILRIQQVVRGDSAAYFCASSLGGANYGYTFGSGTRLTVV.

The V call is TRBV27, the J call TRBJ1-4; 8 bases map to TRBD1. The ends lost 3 bases at V and 8 bases at J; junction bases unmatched: 8. CDR3 size: 15 residues. Germline V gene data show CDR1 as MNHEY and CDR2 as SMNVEV (reference sequence). In DNA form, the CDR3 reads TGTGCCAGCAGTTTCTTCAGACAGGGGAGGGAAAAACTGTTTTTT. The encoded protein is CASSFFRQGREKLFF.

The chain recombines TRBV30 with TRBJ1-6; TRBD1 agrees at 10 bases. The CDR3 covers 16 residues. CDR1 GTSNPN and CDR2 SVGIG come from the germline V gene (reference sequence). Unmatched junction bases numbered 12, after V lost 8 bases and J lost 5 bases. The CDR3 region is CAGKITGTGDNSPLHF. DNA of the CDR3: TGTGCCGGGAAGATAACCGGGACAGGGGATAATTCACCCCTCCACTTT.

The gene calls are TRBV7-8 and TRBJ1-6; 7 bases fit TRBD1. The CDR3 is 15 amino acids. Germline CDR1 SGHVS, CDR2 FQNEAQ. V lost 1 base and J lost 10; bases outside the gene matches: 7. The CDR3 reads CASSLVYRGGSPLHF. DNA of the CDR3: TGTGCCAGCAGCTTAGTGTACAGGGGCGGGTCACCCCTCCACTTT.

V gene TRBV18 combines with J gene TRBJ2-1; 15 bases match TRBD2. Trimming took 6 bases from V and 7 from J; bases not matched to a gene: 10. The CDR3 is 17 residues long. Per germline, CDR1 KGHSH and CDR2 LQKENI. The CDR3 bases are TGTGCCAGCTCGCGGACTAGCGGGGGGGCCTCATGGAATGAGCAGTTCTTC. This codes for CASSRTSGGASWNEQFF.

The chain recombines TRBV29-1 with TRBJ1-4, with 7 bases matching TRBD1. Germline values: CDR1 SQVTM, CDR2 ANQGSEA. With V trimmed by 6 bases and J by 0 bases, 7 bases remained unmatched. This CDR3 comprises 15 residues. The CDR3 DNA follows: TGCAGCGTGCTACGGACAGGAACAACTAATGAAAAACTGTTTTTT. Protein product: CSVLRTGTTNEKLFF.

V gene TRBV9 combines with J gene TRBJ2-1; 8 positions match TRBD1. After removal of 3 bases from V and 4 bases from J, the junction contained 9 bases not matched to a gene. In germline, CDR1 is SGDLS, CDR2 YYNGEE. This CDR3 has 16 amino acids. CDR3 sequence reads: CASSATRDRLYNEQFF. In DNA form, the CDR3 reads TGTGCCAGCAGCGCGACCCGGGACAGGCTATACAATGAGCAGTTCTTC.

The J gene is TRBJ1-5, the V gene TRBV6-1, with D unresolved. Germline V gene lookup returns CDR1 MNHNS and CDR2 SASEGT. This CDR3 contains 11 residues. Trimming took off 2 bases at V and 7 bases at J, with 3 bases between the two ends. CDR3 bases: TGTGCCAGCAGTGAAAGACAGCCCCAGCATTTT. Protein sequence: CASSERQPQHF.

The rearrangement links TRBV2 to TRBJ1-5, with D uncertain. V was clipped by 6 bases and J by 0 bases, with 6 bases between them. CDR1 and CDR2 (germline): SNHLY, FYNNEI. The CDR3 contains 13 residues. The CDR3 here is CASSKASNQPQHF. As DNA, the CDR3 is TGTGCCAGCAGCAAGGCTAGCAATCAGCCCCAGCATTTT.

CDR3 protein: CASSLAGRTGPYEQYF. CDR3 nucleotide sequence: TGTGCCAGCAGCTTAGCTGGAAGGACAGGTCCCTACGAGCAGTACTTC. The V call is TRBV7-9, the J call TRBJ2-7; TRBD1 aligns across 7 bases. Trimming took 0 bases from V and 2 from J; bases not matched to a gene: 7. Germline V gene sequence: CDR1 SEHNR, CDR2 FQNEAQ (reference sequence). The CDR3 spans 16 residues.

The chain combines TRBV4-1 with TRBJ2-3; TRBD2 agrees at 9 bases. Germline V gene lookup returns CDR1 MGHRA and CDR2 YSYEKL. There are 17 residues in the CDR3. J was trimmed by 4 bases and V by 0 bases; bases with no gene match: 8. CDR3 nucleotide sequence: TGCGCCAGCAGCCAAGATGCTAGCGGGGCCAGGGCAGATACGCAGTATTTT. It specifies CASSQDASGARADTQYF.

The table lists this clone with a count of one. The V call is TRBV27, the J call TRBJ2-1; D gene unclear. CDR3 size: 15 residues. The V gene's germline CDR1 is MNHEY and CDR2 SMNVEV (reference sequence). V was trimmed by 5 bases and J by 0 bases, leaving 11 bases between them. This CDR3 is CASSAFSASYNEQFF. In DNA, the CDR3 is TGTGCCAGCAGTGCCTTTTCGGCCTCCTACAATGAGCAGTTCTTC.

The chain recombines TRBV11-1 with TRBJ1-1; TRBD1 might be the D (6 bases). The CDR3 covers 18 residues. V lost 5 bases and J lost 3, with 25 bases in between. CDR1 SGHAT and CDR2 FQDESV come from the germline V gene (reference sequence). CDR3 amino acids: CASSPWSGGNYPDTEAFF. The CDR3 DNA sequence: TGTGCCAGCAGCCCATGGTCCGGGGGCAATTACCCCGACACTGAAGCTTTCTTT.